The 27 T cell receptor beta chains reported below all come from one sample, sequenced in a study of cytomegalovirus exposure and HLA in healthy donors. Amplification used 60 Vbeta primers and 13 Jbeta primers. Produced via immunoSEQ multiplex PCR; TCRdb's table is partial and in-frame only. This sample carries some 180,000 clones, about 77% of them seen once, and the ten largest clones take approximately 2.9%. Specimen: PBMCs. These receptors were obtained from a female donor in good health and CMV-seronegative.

CDR3 protein: CASTNPGQGYNEQFF. CDR3 bases: TGTGCCAGCACCAATCCGGGACAGGGGTACAATGAGCAGTTCTTC. The gene calls are TRBV5-4 and TRBJ2-1, with 10 bases lining up with TRBD1. Germline CDR1 is SGHNT and CDR2 is YYREEE (reference sequence). CDR3 size: 15 residues. After removal of 6 bases from V and 4 bases from J, the junction contained 7 bases not matched to a gene. The whole variable domain, filled in from reference TRBV5-4 and TRBJ2-1, reads ETGVTQSPTHLIKTRGQQVTLRCSSQSGHNTVSWYQQALGQGPQFIFQYYREEENGRGNFPPRFSGLQFPNYSSELNVNALELDDSALYLCASTNPGQGYNEQFFGPGTRLTVL.

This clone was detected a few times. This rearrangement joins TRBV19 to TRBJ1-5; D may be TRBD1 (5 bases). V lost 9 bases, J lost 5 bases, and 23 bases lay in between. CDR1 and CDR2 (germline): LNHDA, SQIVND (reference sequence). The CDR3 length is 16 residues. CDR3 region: CASHSSGAGRDQPQHF. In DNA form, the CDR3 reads TGTGCCAGCCACTCTTCCGGGGCAGGGAGGGATCAGCCCCAGCATTTT.

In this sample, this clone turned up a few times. Here the CDR3 reads CASSQGQGYGYTF. DNA for the CDR3: TGTGCCAGCAGCCAGGGACAAGGCTATGGCTACACCTTC. The gene calls are TRBV6-1 and TRBJ1-2; a possible D gene is TRBD1 (6 bases). Germline-derived CDR1 and CDR2 are MNHNS and SASEGT. V dropped 6 bases and J dropped 4 bases, with 12 bases sitting between them. The CDR3 contains 13 residues.

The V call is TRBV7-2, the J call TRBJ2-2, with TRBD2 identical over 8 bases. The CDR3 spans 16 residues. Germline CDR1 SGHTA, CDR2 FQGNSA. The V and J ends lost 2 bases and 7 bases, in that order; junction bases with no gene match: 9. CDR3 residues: CASSLSDGRAFGELFF. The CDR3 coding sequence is TGTGCCAGCAGCTTATCTGACGGGAGGGCCTTCGGGGAGCTGTTTTTT.

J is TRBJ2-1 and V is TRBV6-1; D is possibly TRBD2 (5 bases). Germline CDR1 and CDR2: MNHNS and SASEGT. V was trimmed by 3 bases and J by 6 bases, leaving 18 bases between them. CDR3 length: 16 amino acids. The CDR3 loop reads CASSEARGRLGNEQFF. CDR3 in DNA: TGTGCCAGCAGTGAGGCTCGGGGTCGTTTGGGCAATGAGCAGTTCTTC.

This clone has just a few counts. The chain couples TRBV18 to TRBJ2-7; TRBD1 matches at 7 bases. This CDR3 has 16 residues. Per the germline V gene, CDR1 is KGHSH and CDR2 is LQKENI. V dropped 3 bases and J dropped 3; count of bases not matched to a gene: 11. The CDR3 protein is CASSPPNRTGRYEQYF. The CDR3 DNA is TGTGCCAGCTCACCCCCAAACCGGACAGGCCGCTACGAGCAGTACTTC.

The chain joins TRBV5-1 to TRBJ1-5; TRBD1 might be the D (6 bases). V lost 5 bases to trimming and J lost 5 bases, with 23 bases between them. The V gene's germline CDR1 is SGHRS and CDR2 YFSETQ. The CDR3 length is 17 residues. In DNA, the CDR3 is TGCGCCAGCAGTGAAGGGACATTCGGGGTCAGTGATCAGCCCCAGCATTTT. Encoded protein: CASSEGTFGVSDQPQHF. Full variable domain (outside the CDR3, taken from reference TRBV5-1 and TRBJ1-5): KAGVTQTPRYLIKTRGQQVTLSCSPISGHRSVSWYQQTPGQGLQFLFEYFSETQRNKGNFPGRFSGRQFSNSRSEMNVSTLELGDSALYLCASSEGTFGVSDQPQHFGDGTRLSIL.

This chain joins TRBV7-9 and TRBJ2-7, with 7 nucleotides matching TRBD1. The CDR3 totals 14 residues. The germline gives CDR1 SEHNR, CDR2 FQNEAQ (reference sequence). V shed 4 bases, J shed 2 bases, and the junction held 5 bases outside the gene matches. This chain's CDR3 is CASSSAGTAYEQYF. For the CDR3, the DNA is TGTGCCAGCAGCTCCGCCGGGACAGCCTACGAGCAGTACTTC.

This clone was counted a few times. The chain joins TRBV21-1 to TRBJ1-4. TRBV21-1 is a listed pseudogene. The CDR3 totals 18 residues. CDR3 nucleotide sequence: TGTGCCAGCAGCAAAATTCAGCAGGAGGGGTGGGAACATGAAAAACTGTTTTTT. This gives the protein CASSKIQQEGWEHEKLFF.

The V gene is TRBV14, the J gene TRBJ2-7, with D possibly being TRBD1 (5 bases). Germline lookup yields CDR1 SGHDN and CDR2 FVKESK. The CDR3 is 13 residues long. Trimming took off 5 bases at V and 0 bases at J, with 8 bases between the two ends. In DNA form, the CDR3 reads TGTGCCAGCAGCTCGACAGCCTCCTACGAGCAGTACTTC. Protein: CASSSTASYEQYF.

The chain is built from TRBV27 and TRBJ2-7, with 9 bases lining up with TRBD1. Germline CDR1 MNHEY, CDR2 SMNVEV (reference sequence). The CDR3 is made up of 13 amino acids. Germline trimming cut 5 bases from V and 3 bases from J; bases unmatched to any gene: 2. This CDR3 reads CASSRTGDYEQYF. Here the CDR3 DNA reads TGTGCCAGCAGTCGGACAGGGGACTACGAGCAGTACTTC.

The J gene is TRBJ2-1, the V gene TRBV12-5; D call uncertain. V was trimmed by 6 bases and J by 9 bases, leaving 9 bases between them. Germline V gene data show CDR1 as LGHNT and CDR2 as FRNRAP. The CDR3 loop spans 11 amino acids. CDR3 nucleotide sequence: TGTGCTAGTGGATTTGGGCTTGAGCAGTTCTTC. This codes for CASGFGLEQFF.

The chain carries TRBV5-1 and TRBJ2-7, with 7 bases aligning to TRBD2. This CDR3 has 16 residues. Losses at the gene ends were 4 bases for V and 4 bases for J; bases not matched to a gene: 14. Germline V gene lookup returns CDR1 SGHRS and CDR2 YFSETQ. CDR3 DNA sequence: TGCGCCAGCAGCGCCGGAGCGGCGGGAGTGAGGTACGAGCAGTACTTC. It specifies CASSAGAAGVRYEQYF.

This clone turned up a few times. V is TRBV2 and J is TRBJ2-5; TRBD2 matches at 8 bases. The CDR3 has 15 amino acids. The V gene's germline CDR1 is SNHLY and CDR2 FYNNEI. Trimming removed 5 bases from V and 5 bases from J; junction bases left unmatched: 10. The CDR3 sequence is CASSRGGGGSETQYF. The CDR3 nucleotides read TGTGCCAGCAGTCGCGGTGGCGGGGGGTCGGAGACCCAGTACTTC.

CDR3 coding DNA: TGTGCCAGCTGGGACAATACCTACGAGCAGTACTTC. Translating it yields CASWDNTYEQYF. This chain uses TRBV7-9 with TRBJ2-7, with D perhaps matching TRBD1 (6 bases). CDR1 and CDR2 from the germline V gene are SEHNR and FQNEAQ (reference sequence). The CDR3 is 12 residues long. Between the trimmed V and J ends, which lost 8 bases and 2 bases, there was a span of 10 bases.

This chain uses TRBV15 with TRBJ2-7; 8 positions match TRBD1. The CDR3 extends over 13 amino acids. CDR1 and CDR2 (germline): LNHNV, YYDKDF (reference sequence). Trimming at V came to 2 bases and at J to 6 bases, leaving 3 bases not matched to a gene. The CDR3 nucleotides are TGTGCCACCAGCAGATTACAGGGGGGCGAGCAGTACTTC. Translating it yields CATSRLQGGEQYF.

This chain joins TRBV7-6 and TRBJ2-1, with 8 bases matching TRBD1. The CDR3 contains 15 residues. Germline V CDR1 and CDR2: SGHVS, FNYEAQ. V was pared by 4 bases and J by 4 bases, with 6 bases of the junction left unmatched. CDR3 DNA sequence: TGTGCCAGCAGCTCCTGGACAGGGAATTACAATGAGCAGTTCTTC. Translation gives CASSSWTGNYNEQFF.

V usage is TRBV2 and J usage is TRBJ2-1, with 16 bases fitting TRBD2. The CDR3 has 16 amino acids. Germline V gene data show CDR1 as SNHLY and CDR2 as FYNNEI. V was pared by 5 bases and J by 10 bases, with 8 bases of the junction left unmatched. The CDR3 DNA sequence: TGTGCCAGCAGTCGAATGGGACTAGCGGGAGGGGGGGAGCAGTTCTTC. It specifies CASSRMGLAGGGEQFF.

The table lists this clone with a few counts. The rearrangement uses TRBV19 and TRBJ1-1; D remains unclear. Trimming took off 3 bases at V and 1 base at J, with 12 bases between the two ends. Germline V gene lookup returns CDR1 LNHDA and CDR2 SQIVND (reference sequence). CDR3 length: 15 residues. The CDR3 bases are TGTGCCAGTAGTATGAATGGGCAGAGGAACACTGAAGCTTTCTTT. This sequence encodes CASSMNGQRNTEAFF.

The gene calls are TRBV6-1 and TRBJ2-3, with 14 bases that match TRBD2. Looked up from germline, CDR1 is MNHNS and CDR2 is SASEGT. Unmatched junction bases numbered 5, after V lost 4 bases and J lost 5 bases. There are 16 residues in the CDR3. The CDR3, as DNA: TGTGCCAGCAGTGTATCCGGACTAGCGGGAGGAGATACGCAGTATTTT. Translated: CASSVSGLAGGDTQYF.

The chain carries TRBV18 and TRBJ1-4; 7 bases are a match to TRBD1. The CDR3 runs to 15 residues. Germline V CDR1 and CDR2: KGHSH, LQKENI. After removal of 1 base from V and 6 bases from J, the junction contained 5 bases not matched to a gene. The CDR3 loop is CASSPRVDRDEKLFF. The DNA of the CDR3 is TGTGCCAGCTCACCACGGGTAGACAGGGATGAAAAACTGTTTTTT.

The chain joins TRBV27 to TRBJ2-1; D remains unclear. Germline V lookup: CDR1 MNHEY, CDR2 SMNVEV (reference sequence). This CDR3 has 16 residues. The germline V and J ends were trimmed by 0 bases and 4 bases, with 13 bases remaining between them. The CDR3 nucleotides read TGTGCCAGCAGTTTATCGCCCTTTCACCAGTACAATGAGCAGTTCTTC. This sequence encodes CASSLSPFHQYNEQFF.

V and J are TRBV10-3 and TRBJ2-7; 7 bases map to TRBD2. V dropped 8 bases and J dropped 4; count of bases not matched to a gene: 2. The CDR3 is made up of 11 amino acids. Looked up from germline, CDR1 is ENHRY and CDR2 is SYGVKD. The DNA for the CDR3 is TGTGCCATCGGGAGGGGTTACGAGCAGTACTTC. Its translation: CAIGRGYEQYF.

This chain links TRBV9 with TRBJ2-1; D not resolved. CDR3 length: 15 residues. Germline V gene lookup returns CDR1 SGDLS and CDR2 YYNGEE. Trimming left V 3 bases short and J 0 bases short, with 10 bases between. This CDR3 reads CASSESPSSYNEQFF. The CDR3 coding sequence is TGTGCCAGCAGCGAGAGCCCGAGCTCCTACAATGAGCAGTTCTTC.

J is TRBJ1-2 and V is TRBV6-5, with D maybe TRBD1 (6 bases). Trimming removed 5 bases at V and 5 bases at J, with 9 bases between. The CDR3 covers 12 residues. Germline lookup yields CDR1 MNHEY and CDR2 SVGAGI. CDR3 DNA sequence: TGTGCCAGCAGTACTACAGGGTATGGCTACACCTTC. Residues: CASSTTGYGYTF.

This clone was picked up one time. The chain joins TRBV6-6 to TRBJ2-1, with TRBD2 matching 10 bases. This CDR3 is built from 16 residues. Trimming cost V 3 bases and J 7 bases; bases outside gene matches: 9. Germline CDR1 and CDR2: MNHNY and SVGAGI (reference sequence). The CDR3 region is CASSYSPAGGRNEQFF. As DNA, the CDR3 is TGTGCCAGCAGTTATAGCCCAGCGGGGGGGCGTAATGAGCAGTTCTTC.

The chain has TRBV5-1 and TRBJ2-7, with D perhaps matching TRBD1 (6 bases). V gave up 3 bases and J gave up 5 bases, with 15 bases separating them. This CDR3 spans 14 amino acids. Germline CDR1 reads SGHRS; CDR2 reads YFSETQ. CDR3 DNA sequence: TGCGCCAGCAGCTCGGGACACCCGGAGGACGAGCAGTACTTC. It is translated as CASSSGHPEDEQYF.